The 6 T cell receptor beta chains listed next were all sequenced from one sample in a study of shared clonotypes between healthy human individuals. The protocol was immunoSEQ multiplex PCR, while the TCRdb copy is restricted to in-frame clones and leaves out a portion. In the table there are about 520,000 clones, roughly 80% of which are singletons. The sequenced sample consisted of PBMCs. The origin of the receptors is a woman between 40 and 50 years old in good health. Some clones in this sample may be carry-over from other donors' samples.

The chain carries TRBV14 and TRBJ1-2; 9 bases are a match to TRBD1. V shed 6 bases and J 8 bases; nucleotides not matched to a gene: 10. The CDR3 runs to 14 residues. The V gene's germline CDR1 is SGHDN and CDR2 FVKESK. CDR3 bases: TGTGCCAGCAGAGTTACAGGGGGCACTGGCGGCTACACCTTC. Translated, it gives CASRVTGGTGGYTF.

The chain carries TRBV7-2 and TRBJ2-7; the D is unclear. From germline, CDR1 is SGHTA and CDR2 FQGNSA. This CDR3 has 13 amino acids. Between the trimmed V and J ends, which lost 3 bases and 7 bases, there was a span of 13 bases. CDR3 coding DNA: TGTGCCAGCAGCTTCAGGTCCCAGGTTGAGCAGTACTTC. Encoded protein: CASSFRSQVEQYF. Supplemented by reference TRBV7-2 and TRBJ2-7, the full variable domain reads GAGVSQSPSNKVTEKGKDVELRCDPISGHTALYWYRQSLGQGLEFLIYFQGNSAPDKSGLPSDRFSAERTGGSVSTLTIQRTQQEDSAVYLCASSFRSQVEQYFGPGTRLTVT.

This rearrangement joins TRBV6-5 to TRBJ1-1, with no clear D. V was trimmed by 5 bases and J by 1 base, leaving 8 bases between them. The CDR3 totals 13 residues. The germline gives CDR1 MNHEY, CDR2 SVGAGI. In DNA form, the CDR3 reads TGTGCCAGCAGTGAAGGTGAGAACACTGAAGCTTTCTTT. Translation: CASSEGENTEAFF.

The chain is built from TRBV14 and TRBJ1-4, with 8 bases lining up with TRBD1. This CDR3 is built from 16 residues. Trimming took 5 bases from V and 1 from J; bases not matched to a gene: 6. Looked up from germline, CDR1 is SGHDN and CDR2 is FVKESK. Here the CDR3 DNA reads TGTGCCAGCAGCAAAACAGGGGGGATAACTAATGAAAAACTGTTTTTT. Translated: CASSKTGGITNEKLFF.

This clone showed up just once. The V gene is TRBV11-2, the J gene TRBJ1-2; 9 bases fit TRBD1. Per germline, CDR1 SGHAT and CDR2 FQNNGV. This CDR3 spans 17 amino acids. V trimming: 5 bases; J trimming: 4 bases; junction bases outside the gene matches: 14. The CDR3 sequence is CASSPGLGQGLGYGYTF. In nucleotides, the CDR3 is TGTGCCAGCAGCCCGGGACTGGGACAGGGACTAGGCTATGGCTACACCTTC.

The CDR3 region is CASSLLGGGFEQYF. The CDR3 bases are TGTGCCAGCAGTCTCCTGGGTGGTGGGTTTGAGCAGTACTTC. The chain is built from TRBV28 and TRBJ2-7; no clear D gene. The CDR3 has 14 amino acids. Trimming removed 5 bases from V and 7 bases from J, with 18 bases in between. CDR1 is MDHEN, CDR2 SYDVKM, per germline.